This passage covers 32 T cell receptor beta chains from one sample sequenced in a study of a mutant IDH1 vaccine in newly diagnosed glioma. The time point here: week 5, during vaccination. Each dose of the vaccine consisted of 300 ug of mutant IDH1 20-mer peptide, with topical imiquimod. The assay was immunoSEQ multiplex PCR, and TCRdb's table has in-frame clones only and misses some. This table has around 52,000 clones, about 87% appearing once. The antigens for these receptors are not known. The sample consisted of PBMCs, taken from a glioma patient whose treatment included an IDH1 peptide vaccine. These receptors were collected from a woman in her thirties or forties with glioma.

This chain uses TRBV6-5 with TRBJ2-1; no clear D gene. The germline V and J ends were trimmed by 3 bases and 7 bases, with 13 bases remaining between them. The germline V gene has CDR1 MNHEY and CDR2 SVGAGI. The CDR3 is made up of 14 amino acids. In nucleotides, the CDR3 is TGTGCCAGCAGTTATAATAACAGACAAAATGAGCAGTTCTTC. Its translation is CASSYNNRQNEQFF.

This sequence joins TRBV28 and TRBJ2-5, with D unclear. Trimming left V 3 bases short and J 5 bases short, with 7 bases between. The CDR3 loop spans 12 amino acids. Looked up from germline, CDR1 is MDHEN and CDR2 is SYDVKM. The CDR3 coding sequence is TGTGCCAGCAGTTTCGTGAGGGAGACCCAGTACTTC. Translating it yields CASSFVRETQYF.

The V call is TRBV4-1, the J call TRBJ2-7, with 13 bases aligning to TRBD2. Germline V gene data show CDR1 as MGHRA and CDR2 as YSYEKL. This CDR3 comprises 17 residues. V shed 4 bases, J shed 3 bases, and the junction held 9 bases outside the gene matches. This CDR3 reads CASSPEIRTSGSYEQYF. CDR3 DNA: TGCGCCAGCAGCCCCGAAATCCGGACTAGCGGGAGCTACGAGCAGTACTTC.

CDR3 sequence reads: CASSAGGTYNEQFF. The CDR3, as DNA: TGTGCCAGCAGCGCGGGAGGAACCTACAATGAGCAGTTCTTC. The chain is built from TRBV7-6 and TRBJ2-1; 8 positions agree with TRBD2. Unmatched junction bases numbered 2, after V lost 5 bases and J lost 2 bases. This CDR3 comprises 14 residues. Germline CDR1 is SGHVS and CDR2 is FNYEAQ.

The rearrangement joins TRBV9 to TRBJ1-1, with 7 bases fitting TRBD1. Trimming at V came to 4 bases and at J to 1 base, leaving 4 bases not matched to a gene. Germline CDR1 is SGDLS and CDR2 is YYNGEE. This CDR3 contains 14 residues. Here the CDR3 reads CASSKRTGNTEAFF. The CDR3 DNA follows: TGTGCCAGCAGCAAACGGACAGGGAACACTGAAGCTTTCTTT.

A single count supports this clone. This chain links TRBV5-4 with TRBJ2-7, with 10 bases lining up with TRBD1. V shed 3 bases, J shed 2 bases, and the junction held 8 bases outside the gene matches. The germline gives CDR1 SGHNT, CDR2 YYREEE (reference sequence). CDR3 size: 16 residues. DNA for the CDR3: TGTGCCAGCAGCTCCCTAGGGGACAGGGGACCCTACGAGCAGTACTTC. Residues: CASSSLGDRGPYEQYF.

The table lists this clone with a count of one. This chain joins TRBV19 and TRBJ2-7; TRBD1 matches 8 bases. With 6 bases clipped from V and 2 bases from J, the junction kept 9 bases outside the gene matches. Germline V lookup: CDR1 LNHDA, CDR2 SQIVND (reference sequence). The CDR3 covers 15 residues. CDR3 DNA sequence: TGTGCCAGTAGGGAGACCGGGACAGGACCCTACGAGCAGTACTTC. This encodes CASRETGTGPYEQYF.

J is TRBJ2-3 and V is TRBV5-1; tentatively, D is TRBD1 (6 bases). The germline V gene has CDR1 SGHRS and CDR2 YFSETQ. The CDR3 covers 14 residues. The V and J ends lost 4 bases and 2 bases respectively, with 11 bases between them. The CDR3 DNA reads TGCGCCAGCAGCCTCGGGACAAACACAGATACGCAGTATTTT. This encodes CASSLGTNTDTQYF.

The chain joins TRBV5-4 to TRBJ2-2; D could derive from TRBD1 or TRBD2 (5 bases each). With 4 bases removed from V and 7 bases from J, the gap between germline ends came to 17 bases. This CDR3 comprises 15 residues. Germline-derived CDR1 and CDR2 are SGHNT and YYREEE (reference sequence). The CDR3 DNA reads as TGTGCCAGCAGCCGGGACGGGGTTATTGGCGGGGAGCTGTTTTTT. Translation gives CASSRDGVIGGELFF.

A few counts support this clone. The rearrangement links TRBV4-3 to TRBJ2-7, with 7 positions matching TRBD1. V gave up 0 bases and J gave up 6 bases; unmatched junction bases: 5. Germline CDR1 reads LGHNA; CDR2 reads YSLEER. This CDR3 has 14 residues. In DNA, the CDR3 is TGCGCCAGCAGCCAAGATGGGCAGGGGGTCGAGCAGTACTTC. Translation gives CASSQDGQGVEQYF.

V and J are TRBV11-2 and TRBJ1-1; D call uncertain. V was shortened by 1 base and J by 4 bases, with 7 bases between the two germline ends. The CDR3 length is 13 residues. The germline V gene has CDR1 SGHAT and CDR2 FQNNGV. As DNA, the CDR3 is TGTGCCAGCAGCTTAGGCAGGCCCACTGAAGCTTTCTTT. Its protein is CASSLGRPTEAFF.

The chain uses TRBV6-5 and TRBJ1-6; D not resolved. Looked up from germline, CDR1 is MNHEY and CDR2 is SVGAGI. The CDR3 has 13 amino acids. V lost 2 bases, J lost 4 bases, and 3 bases lay in between. CDR3 sequence reads: CASSYEYNSPLHF. The CDR3 region has the DNA TGTGCCAGCAGTTACGAGTATAATTCACCCCTCCACTTT.

The V call is TRBV5-1, the J call TRBJ1-3; D is unclear. CDR3 size: 15 residues. Trimming removed 0 bases from V and 0 bases from J, with 7 bases in between. Germline CDR1 and CDR2: SGHRS and YFSETQ. DNA for the CDR3: TGCGCCAGCAGCTTGGGCGGCAACTCTGGAAACACCATATATTTT. Its protein product is CASSLGGNSGNTIYF.

The chain employs TRBV15 and TRBJ1-2; 9 nucleotides line up with TRBD1. Per germline, CDR1 LNHNV and CDR2 YYDKDF (reference sequence). The CDR3 covers 19 residues. Losses at the gene ends were 5 bases for V and 2 bases for J; bases not matched to a gene: 18. As DNA, the CDR3 is TGTGCCACCAGCGGGCCTCACCAAGTCCGGGACAGGGCGAACTATGGCTACACCTTC. Its translation: CATSGPHQVRDRANYGYTF.

The chain uses TRBV21-1 and TRBJ1-2. TRBV21-1 is a pseudogene. The CDR3 sequence is 14 residues long. This CDR3 reads CASSAGRGGKGYTF. The CDR3, as DNA: TGTGCCAGCAGCGCCGGGCGAGGGGGGAAGGGCTACACCTTC.

The rearrangement links TRBV13 to TRBJ2-5; D is uncertain. The CDR3 sequence is 11 residues long. V was clipped by 1 base and J by 3 bases, with 0 bases between them. CDR1 is PRHDT, CDR2 FYEKMQ, per germline (reference sequence). CDR3 protein: CASSLEETQYF. The CDR3 region has the DNA TGTGCCAGCAGCTTAGAAGAGACCCAGTACTTC.

The V gene is TRBV27, the J gene TRBJ2-5; D is possibly TRBD1 (5 bases). V was clipped by 4 bases and J by 9 bases, with 9 bases between them. CDR1 MNHEY and CDR2 SMNVEV come from the germline V gene (reference sequence). The CDR3 has 11 residues. CDR3 sequence: CASSSGQSQYF. For the CDR3, the DNA is TGTGCCAGCAGTTCAGGACAATCCCAGTACTTC.

This sequence joins TRBV28 and TRBJ2-7; 9 nucleotides line up with TRBD2. Germline V gene lookup returns CDR1 MDHEN and CDR2 SYDVKM. V shed 8 bases and J 4 bases; nucleotides not matched to a gene: 12. CDR3 length: 15 amino acids. CDR3 amino acids: CASCELAGVRYEQYF. In DNA form, the CDR3 reads TGTGCCAGCTGCGAGTTAGCGGGAGTGAGGTACGAGCAGTACTTC.

The rearrangement uses TRBV5-6 and TRBJ2-6; 9 nucleotides match TRBD1. This CDR3 has 17 amino acids. Germline CDR1 is SGHDT and CDR2 is YYEEEE. V lost 0 bases to trimming and J lost 2 bases; unmatched junction nucleotides: 3. DNA for the CDR3: TGTGCCAGCAGCTTGGTACAGGGGGCGCCTGGGGCCAACGTCCTGACTTTC. It yields the protein CASSLVQGAPGANVLTF.

The chain is built from TRBV5-1 and TRBJ2-5; D tentatively fits TRBD1 or TRBD2 (5 bases each). In germline, CDR1 is SGHRS, CDR2 YFSETQ. V lost 4 bases, J lost 4 bases, and 8 bases lay in between. The CDR3 is 12 residues long. DNA of the CDR3: TGCGCCAGCAGCAGGGACGGAGAGACCCAGTACTTC. Translated: CASSRDGETQYF.

The chain uses TRBV12-5 and TRBJ2-1; TRBD2 might be the D (7 bases). This CDR3 comprises 13 residues. In germline, CDR1 is LGHNT, CDR2 FRNRAP. The V gene lost 6 bases and the J gene lost 8 bases, with 14 bases spanning the gap. CDR3 bases: TGTGCTAGTGGGGCGGGCGGGGGCCATGAGCAGTTCTTC. Its protein product is CASGAGGGHEQFF.

J is TRBJ2-7 and V is TRBV18; 12 bases match TRBD2. CDR1 and CDR2 from the germline V gene are KGHSH and LQKENI. V was clipped by 6 bases and J by 4 bases; unmatched bases: 10. This CDR3 spans 16 amino acids. Here the CDR3 reads CASSQATTSGSYEQYF. The DNA for the CDR3 is TGTGCCAGCTCGCAGGCTACGACTAGCGGGAGTTACGAGCAGTACTTC.

This chain joins TRBV7-2 and TRBJ1-1; D is ambiguous. This CDR3 is 14 amino acids long. Germline CDR1 and CDR2: SGHTA and FQGNSA. V gave up 0 bases and J gave up 1 base, with 6 bases separating them. The CDR3 reads CASSLANQNTEAFF. The CDR3 nucleotides are TGTGCCAGCAGCTTAGCGAACCAGAACACTGAAGCTTTCTTT.

V usage is TRBV6-1 and J usage is TRBJ1-5; D remains ambiguous. The CDR3 spans 14 residues. The germline V gene has CDR1 MNHNS and CDR2 SASEGT. V shed 5 bases and J shed 7 bases, with 15 bases lying between them. The CDR3 spells CASSYFEGSQPQHF. The CDR3 DNA reads as TGTGCCAGCAGTTATTTTGAGGGTTCCCAGCCCCAGCATTTT.

The chain employs TRBV5-4 and TRBJ1-2, with TRBD1 as a possible D gene (6 bases). In germline, CDR1 is SGHNT, CDR2 YYREEE (reference sequence). This CDR3 contains 16 residues. The V gene lost 4 bases and the J gene lost 13 bases, with 29 bases spanning the gap. The CDR3 DNA follows: TGTGCCAGCAGCACCGCTCAGAGGGGGGCGCGTCGCGGGGTCACCTTC. It translates to CASSTAQRGARRGVTF. The full variable domain, rest sourced from reference TRBV5-4 and TRBJ1-2, is ETGVTQSPTHLIKTRGQQVTLRCSSQSGHNTVSWYQQALGQGPQFIFQYYREEENGRGNFPPRFSGLQFPNYSSELNVNALELDDSALYLCASSTAQRGARRGVTFGSGTRLTVV.

This clone was counted between two and nine times. This chain links TRBV18 with TRBJ1-1; a possible D gene is TRBD1 (5 bases). V was pared by 3 bases and J by 1 base, with 6 bases between. Looked up from germline, CDR1 is KGHSH and CDR2 is LQKENI. CDR3 length equals 13 residues. CDR3 DNA: TGTGCCAGCTCACCCGGGGGGAACACTGAAGCTTTCTTT. Translated: CASSPGGNTEAFF.

The genes are TRBV10-1 and TRBJ2-5; D is undetermined. Trimming pared 10 bases from V and 4 bases from J, leaving 22 bases between. This CDR3 is built from 15 residues. Per germline, CDR1 WNHNN and CDR2 SYGVQD (reference sequence). The CDR3 loop is CAIPRHHARPETQYF. The CDR3 DNA reads TGCGCCATCCCCCGACACCATGCCCGCCCAGAGACCCAGTACTTC.

This clone showed up just once. This chain links TRBV2 with TRBJ1-2; 12 bases are shared with TRBD1. Trimming removed 6 bases from V and 7 bases from J; junction bases left unmatched: 6. The CDR3 runs 14 residues. Germline lookup yields CDR1 SNHLY and CDR2 FYNNEI. CDR3: CASRPGQGAGGYTF. CDR3 DNA sequence: TGTGCCAGCAGACCGGGACAGGGGGCGGGTGGCTACACCTTC.

J is TRBJ1-2 and V is TRBV4-3; 10 bases map to TRBD1. V was clipped by 5 bases and J by 8 bases; unmatched bases: 11. CDR3 length equals 15 residues. The germline gives CDR1 LGHNA, CDR2 YSLEER. The CDR3 sequence: CASSSRTGGSKGYTF. CDR3 DNA: TGCGCCAGCAGCTCTAGGACAGGGGGAAGTAAGGGCTACACCTTC.

This clone came up once. The chain uses TRBV11-2 and TRBJ2-1, with 8 nucleotides matching TRBD2. The CDR3 is 16 amino acids. The germline CDR1 and CDR2 sequences are SGHAT and FQNNGV. Unmatched junction bases numbered 13, after V lost 5 bases and J lost 7 bases. The CDR3: CASSHAAGVGVNEQFF. DNA for the CDR3: TGTGCCAGCAGCCACGCAGCGGGAGTAGGCGTAAATGAGCAGTTCTTC.

The chain has TRBV7-3 and TRBJ1-1; D is uncertain. The V end lost 5 bases, the J end lost 1 base, and 8 bases lay between the germline ends. Germline-derived CDR1 and CDR2 are SGHTA and FQGTGA. There are 13 residues in the CDR3. CDR3 coding DNA: TGTGCCAGCAGCCTACAGCAGAACACTGAAGCTTTCTTT. This sequence encodes CASSLQQNTEAFF.

This rearrangement joins TRBV4-2 to TRBJ2-7; D call uncertain. Germline V gene data show CDR1 as LGHNA and CDR2 as YNFKEQ. CDR3 size: 14 residues. Trimming took 4 bases from V and 0 from J, leaving 10 bases between them. CDR3 loop: CASSPRGSSYEQYF. The DNA of the CDR3 is TGTGCCAGCAGCCCCCGTGGTAGCTCCTACGAGCAGTACTTC.